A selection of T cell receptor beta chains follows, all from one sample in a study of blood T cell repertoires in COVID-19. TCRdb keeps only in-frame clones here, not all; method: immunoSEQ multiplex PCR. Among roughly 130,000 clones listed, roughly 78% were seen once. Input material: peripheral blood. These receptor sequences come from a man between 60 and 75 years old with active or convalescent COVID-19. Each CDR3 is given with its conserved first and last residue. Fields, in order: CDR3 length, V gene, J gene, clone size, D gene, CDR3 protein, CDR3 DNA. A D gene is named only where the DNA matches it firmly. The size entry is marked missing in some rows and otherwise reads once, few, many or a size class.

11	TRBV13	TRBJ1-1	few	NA	CASSPYTEAFF	TGTGCCAGCAGCCCCTACACTGAAGCTTTCTTT
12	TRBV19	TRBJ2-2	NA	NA	CASNWEDGELFF	TGTGCCAGTAACTGGGAGGACGGGGAGCTGTTTTTT
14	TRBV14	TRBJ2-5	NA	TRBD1	CASSPGQGKETQYF	TGTGCCAGCAGCCCGGGACAGGGTAAAGAGACCCAGTACTTC
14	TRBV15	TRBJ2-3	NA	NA	CATSTGVAVRTQYF	TGTGCCACCAGCACGGGGGTTGCGGTACGTACGCAGTATTTT
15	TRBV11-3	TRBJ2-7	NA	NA	CASSLQGNSAYEQYF	TGTGCCAGCAGCCTACAGGGAAATTCGGCCTACGAGCAGTACTTC
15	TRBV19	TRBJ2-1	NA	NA	CASSVDRAGYNEQFF	TGTGCCAGTAGTGTCGATAGGGCGGGTTACAATGAGCAGTTCTTC
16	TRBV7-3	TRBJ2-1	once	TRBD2	CASSWTGLAANNEQFF	TGTGCCAGCAGCTGGACGGGACTAGCGGCTAACAATGAGCAGTTCTTC
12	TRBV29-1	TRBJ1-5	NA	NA	CSVGGGDQPQHF	TGCAGCGTTGGGGGAGGGGATCAGCCCCAGCATTTT
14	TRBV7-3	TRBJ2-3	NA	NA	CASSPGTSTDTQYF	TGTGCCAGCAGCCCCGGGACTAGCACAGATACGCAGTATTTT
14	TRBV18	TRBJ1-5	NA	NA	CASSPLQAHQPQHF	TGTGCCAGCTCACCACTTCAGGCCCATCAGCCCCAGCATTTT
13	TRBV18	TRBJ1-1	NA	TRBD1	CASSVARDSEAFF	TGTGCCAGCTCAGTCGCCCGGGACAGCGAGGCTTTCTTT
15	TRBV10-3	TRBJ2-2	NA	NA	CATSFGDSFTGELFF	TGTGCCACTTCCTTTGGGGACTCCTTCACCGGGGAGCTGTTTTTT
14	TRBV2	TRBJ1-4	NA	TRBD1	CASSGTASNEKLFF	TGTGCCAGCAGCGGGACAGCCAGTAATGAAAAACTGTTTTTT
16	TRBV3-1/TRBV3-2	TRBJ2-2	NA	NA	CASSQGALSGTGELFF	TGTGCCAGCAGCCAAGGGGCCCTGAGTGGCACCGGGGAGCTGTTTTTT